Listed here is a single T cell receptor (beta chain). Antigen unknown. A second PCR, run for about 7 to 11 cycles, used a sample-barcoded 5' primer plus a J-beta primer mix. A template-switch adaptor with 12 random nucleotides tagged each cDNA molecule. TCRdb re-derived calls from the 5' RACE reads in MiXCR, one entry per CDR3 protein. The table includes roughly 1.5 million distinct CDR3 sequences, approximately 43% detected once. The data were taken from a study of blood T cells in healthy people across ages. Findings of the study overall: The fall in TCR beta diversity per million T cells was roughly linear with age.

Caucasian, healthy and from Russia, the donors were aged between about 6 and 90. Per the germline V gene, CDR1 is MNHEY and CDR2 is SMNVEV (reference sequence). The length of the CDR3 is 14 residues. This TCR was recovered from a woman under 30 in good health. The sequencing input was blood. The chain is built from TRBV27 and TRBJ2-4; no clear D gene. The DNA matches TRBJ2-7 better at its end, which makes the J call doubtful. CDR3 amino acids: CASSPSAAFYEQYF. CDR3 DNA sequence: TGTGCCAGCAGTCCCAGCGCGGCCTTCTACGAGCAGTACTTC.